This TCR beta chain appears in the sequencing data of a study of CD8 T cells in ankylosing spondylitis. This clonotype was seen ten or more times. Antigen: not known. TCRdb called the 5' RACE reads again in MiXCR, with one record for every CDR3 protein. The sample consists of under 150,000 distinct CDR3 sequences, 17% of them appearing once. CDR3 size: 14 residues. Germline loops: CDR1 SQVTM, CDR2 ANQGSEA. Trimming at V came to 7 bases and at J to 3 bases, leaving 6 bases not matched to a gene. Findings and limits, study-wide: Blood of patients with ankylosing spondylitis appeared to be characterized by a TCR beta motif of eight highly homologous variants. Clones linked to the disease showed a CD8+ phenotype. They occurred at relatively low frequencies in peripheral blood.

Source material: blood, either unsorted or a sorted T cell fraction (not recorded which). The sequence was obtained from a male donor with ankylosing spondylitis. This chain uses TRBV29-1 with TRBJ2-7; 13 positions agree with TRBD2. CDR3: CSARTSGSVYEQYF. The CDR3 nucleotides are TGCAGCGCCCGGACTAGCGGGAGCGTCTACGAGCAGTACTTC.